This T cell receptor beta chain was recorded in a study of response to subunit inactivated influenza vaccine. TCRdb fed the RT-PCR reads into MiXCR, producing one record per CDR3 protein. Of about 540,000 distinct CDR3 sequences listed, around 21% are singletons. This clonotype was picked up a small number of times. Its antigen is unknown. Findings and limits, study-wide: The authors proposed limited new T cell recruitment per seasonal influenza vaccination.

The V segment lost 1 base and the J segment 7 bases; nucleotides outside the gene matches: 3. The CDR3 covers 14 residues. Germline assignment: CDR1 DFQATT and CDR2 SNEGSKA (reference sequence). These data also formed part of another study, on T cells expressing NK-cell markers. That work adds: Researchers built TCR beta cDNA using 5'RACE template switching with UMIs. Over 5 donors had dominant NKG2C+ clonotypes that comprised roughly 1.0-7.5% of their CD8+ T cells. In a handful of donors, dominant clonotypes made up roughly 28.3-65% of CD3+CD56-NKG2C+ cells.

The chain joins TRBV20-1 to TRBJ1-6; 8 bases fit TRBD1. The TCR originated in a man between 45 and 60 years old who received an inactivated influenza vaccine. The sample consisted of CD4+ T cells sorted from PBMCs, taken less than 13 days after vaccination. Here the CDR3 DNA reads TGCAGTGCTAGAGTTCAGGGGGCCAATTCACCCCTCCACTTT. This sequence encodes CSARVQGANSPLHF.